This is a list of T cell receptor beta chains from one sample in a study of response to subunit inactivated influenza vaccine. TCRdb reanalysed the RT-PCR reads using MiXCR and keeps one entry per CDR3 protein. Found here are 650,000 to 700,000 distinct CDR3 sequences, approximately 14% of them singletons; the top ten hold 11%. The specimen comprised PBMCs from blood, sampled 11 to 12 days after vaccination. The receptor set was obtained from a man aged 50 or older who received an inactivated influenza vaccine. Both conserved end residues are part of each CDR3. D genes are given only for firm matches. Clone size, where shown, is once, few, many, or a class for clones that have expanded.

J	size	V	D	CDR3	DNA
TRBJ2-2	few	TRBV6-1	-	CASREPNTGELFF	TGTGCCAGCAGAGAGCCCAACACCGGGGAGCTGTTTTTT
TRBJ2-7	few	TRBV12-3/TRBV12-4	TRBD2	CASSKLAGGQYF	TGTGCCAGCAGTAAACTAGCGGGGGGCCAGTACTTC
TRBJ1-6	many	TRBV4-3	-	CASSQELDGGALHF	TGCGCCAGCAGCCAAGAACTAGACGGGGGAGCCCTCCACTTT
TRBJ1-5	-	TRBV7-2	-	CASSFWANHPQHF	TGTGCCAGCAGCTTTTGGGCAAATCATCCCCAGCATTTT
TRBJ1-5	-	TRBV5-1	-	CASRLTRDQPQHF	TGCGCCAGCAGACTAACTAGGGATCAGCCCCAGCATTTT
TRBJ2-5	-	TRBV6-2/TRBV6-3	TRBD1	CASSSFRTGERTQYF	TGTGCCAGCAGTTCTTTCAGGACAGGGGAAAGGACCCAGTACTTC
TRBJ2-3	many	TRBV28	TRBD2	CASSPRVLAGGSTDTQYF	TGTGCCAGCAGCCCAAGGGTACTAGCGGGAGGAAGCACAGATACGCAGTATTTT
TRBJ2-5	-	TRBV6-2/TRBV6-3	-	CASSYRQYQETQYF	TGTGCCAGCAGTTACCGGCAGTACCAAGAGACCCAGTACTTC
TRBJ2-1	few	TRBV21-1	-	CASSKARGISGRAFGNPTFDEQFF	TGTGCCAGCAGCAAAGCGCGAGGGATTAGCGGGAGGGCCTTTGGTAACCCCACTTTTGATGAGCAGTTCTTC
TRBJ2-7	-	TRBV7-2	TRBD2	CASSLVAGGIPPHEQYF	TGTGCCAGCAGCTTAGTGGCGGGGGGGATACCCCCTCACGAGCAGTACTTC
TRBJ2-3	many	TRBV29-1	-	CRPGCARAYSTDTQYF	TGCAGACCGGGCTGTGCCAGGGCTTATAGCACAGATACGCAGTATTTT
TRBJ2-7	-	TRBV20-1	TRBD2	CSASALSGGAAEQYF	TGCAGTGCTAGTGCCCTTAGCGGGGGGGCCGCCGAGCAGTACTTC
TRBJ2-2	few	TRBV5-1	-	CASSLAITTGELFF	TGCGCCAGCAGCTTGGCTATCACCACCGGGGAGCTGTTTTTT
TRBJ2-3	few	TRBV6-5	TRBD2	CASSYLGAGGTDTQYF	TGTGCCAGCAGTTACCTGGGAGCGGGGGGGACAGATACGCAGTATTTT
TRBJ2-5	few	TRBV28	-	CASRKSDGQETQYF	TGTGCCAGCAGGAAGTCGGATGGACAAGAGACCCAGTACTTC
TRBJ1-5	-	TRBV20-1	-	CSAEQDSNQPQHF	TGCAGTGCTGAACAGGATAGCAATCAGCCCCAGCATTTT
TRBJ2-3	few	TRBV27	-	CASSRLAADTQYF	TGTGCCAGCAGCCGGTTGGCGGCAGATACGCAGTATTTT
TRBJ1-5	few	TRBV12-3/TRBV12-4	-	CASSLGFREGQPQHF	TGTGCCAGCAGTTTAGGATTCAGGGAGGGTCAGCCCCAGCATTTT
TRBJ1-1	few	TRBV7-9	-	CASSLQGFNTEAFF	TGTGCCAGCAGCTTACAAGGTTTTAACACTGAAGCTTTCTTT
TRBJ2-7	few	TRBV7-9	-	CASSLGGGQPSNF	TGTGCCAGCAGCTTAGGTGGTGGGCAACCCTCAAACTTC
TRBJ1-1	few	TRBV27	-	CASSFTPTGYTEAFF	TGTGCCAGCAGTTTCACCCCCACAGGTTACACTGAAGCTTTCTTT
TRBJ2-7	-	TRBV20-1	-	CSAPWGARYEQYF	TGCAGTGCTCCCTGGGGGGCTAGATACGAGCAGTACTTC
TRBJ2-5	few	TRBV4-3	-	CASSQDYRRGATQYF	TGCGCCAGCAGCCAAGACTATAGGAGGGGTGCGACCCAGTACTTC
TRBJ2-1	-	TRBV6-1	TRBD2	CASIRVAGNNEQFF	TGTGCCAGCATACGAGTAGCGGGAAACAATGAGCAGTTCTTC
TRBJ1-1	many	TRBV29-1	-	CSGEQGVAFF	TGCAGCGGCGAACAGGGCGTAGCTTTCTTT
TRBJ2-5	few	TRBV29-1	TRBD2	CSAGTSIETQYF	TGCAGCGCAGGGACTAGCATCGAGACCCAGTACTTC
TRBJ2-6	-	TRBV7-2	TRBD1	CASSLTGTGPSGANVLTF	TGTGCCAGCAGCCTTACCGGGACAGGCCCTTCTGGGGCCAACGTCCTGACTTTC
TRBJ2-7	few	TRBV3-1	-	CASSQAEGYLSYEQYF	TGTGCCAGCAGCCAAGCAGAGGGGTACCTATCCTACGAGCAGTACTTC
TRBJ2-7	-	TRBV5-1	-	CASSLVAKAYEQYF	TGCGCCAGCAGCTTGGTCGCCAAGGCCTACGAGCAGTACTTC
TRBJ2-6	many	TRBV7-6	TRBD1	CASSLTTGAPSGANVLTF	TGTGCCAGCAGCTTAACGACAGGGGCCCCATCTGGGGCCAACGTCCTGACTTTC
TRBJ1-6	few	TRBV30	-	CAWSLVGSPLHF	TGTGCCTGGAGCCTGGTGGGTTCACCCCTCCACTTT
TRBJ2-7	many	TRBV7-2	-	CASSLALQYEQYF	TGTGCCAGCAGCTTAGCGTTGCAATACGAGCAGTACTTC